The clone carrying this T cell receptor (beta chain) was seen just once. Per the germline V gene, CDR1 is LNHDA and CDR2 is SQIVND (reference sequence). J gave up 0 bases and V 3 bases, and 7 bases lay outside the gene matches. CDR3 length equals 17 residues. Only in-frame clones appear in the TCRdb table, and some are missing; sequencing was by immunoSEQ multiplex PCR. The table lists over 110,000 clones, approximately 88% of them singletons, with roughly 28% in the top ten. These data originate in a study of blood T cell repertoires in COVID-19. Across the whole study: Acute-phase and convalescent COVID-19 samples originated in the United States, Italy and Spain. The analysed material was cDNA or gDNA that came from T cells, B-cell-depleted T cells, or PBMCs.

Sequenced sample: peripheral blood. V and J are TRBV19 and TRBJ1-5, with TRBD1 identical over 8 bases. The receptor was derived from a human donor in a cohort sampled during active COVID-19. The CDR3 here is CASSIRDRSNSNQPQHF. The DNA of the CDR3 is TGTGCCAGTAGTATCAGGGACAGGTCTAATAGCAATCAGCCCCAGCATTTT.